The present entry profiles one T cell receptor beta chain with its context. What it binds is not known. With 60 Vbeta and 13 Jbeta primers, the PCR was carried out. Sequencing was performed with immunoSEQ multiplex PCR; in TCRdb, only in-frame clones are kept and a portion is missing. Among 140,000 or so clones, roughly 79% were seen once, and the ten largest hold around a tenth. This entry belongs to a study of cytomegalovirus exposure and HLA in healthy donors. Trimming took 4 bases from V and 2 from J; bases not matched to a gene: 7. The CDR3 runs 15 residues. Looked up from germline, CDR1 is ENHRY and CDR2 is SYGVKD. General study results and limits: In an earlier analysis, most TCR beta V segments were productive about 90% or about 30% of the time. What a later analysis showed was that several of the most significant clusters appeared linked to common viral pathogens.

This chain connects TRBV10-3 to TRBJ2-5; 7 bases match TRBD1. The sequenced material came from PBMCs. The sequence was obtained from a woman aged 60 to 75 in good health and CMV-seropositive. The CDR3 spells CAISVLQGPQETQYF. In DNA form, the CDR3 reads TGTGCCATCAGTGTCCTACAGGGGCCTCAAGAGACCCAGTACTTC.